This TCR beta chain was found in a study of T cell responses to AZD1222 COVID-19 vaccine. This CDR3 contains 13 residues. The junction had 2 bases not matched to a gene; V was cut back by 6 bases and J by 7 bases. Germline V gene data show CDR1 as ENHRY and CDR2 as SYGVKD. Produced via immunoSEQ multiplex PCR; TCRdb's table is partial and in-frame only. Counted here are around 120,000 clones, around 90% occurring once; the ten biggest clones make up over 8.5%. Study-wide results and caveats: Sampling captured repertoires only after the peak T cell response. Across the whole spike, CD4 TCRs peaked at regions 160-218 and 743-854. In a largely white British group with more females than males, clonal diversity was possibly underestimated.

Details on this clone: Its antigen remains unidentified.

This material consisted of peripheral blood, taken on day 0 of AZD1222 vaccination. V gene TRBV10-3 combines with J gene TRBJ2-3; 12 nucleotides match TRBD2. This sequence was found in an adult in good health. CDR3 residues: CAIRGLAGNTQYF. DNA for the CDR3: TGTGCCATCAGAGGACTAGCGGGGAATACGCAGTATTTT.